One sample yielded the 4 T cell receptor beta chains listed below, sequenced in a study of blood T cells in healthy people across ages. A second roughly 6 to 11 cycle PCR used barcoded and J-beta primers. Using its own MiXCR run on the 5' RACE reads, TCRdb lists one record per CDR3 protein. The sample consists of around 900,000 distinct CDR3 sequences, around 26% of them appearing once. Sample: blood. All receptors derive from a woman at least 80 years old in good health.

This clonotype appeared many times. The chain couples TRBV6-5 to TRBJ2-3; 9 nucleotides line up with TRBD2. There are 12 residues in the CDR3. V lost 8 bases, J lost 7 bases, and 4 bases stayed unmatched. Germline loops: CDR1 MNHEY, CDR2 SVGAGI. CDR3 nucleotide sequence: TGTGCCAGCGGTAGCGGGGGTTATACGCAGTATTTT. Amino acids: CASGSGGYTQYF.

The V and J genes are TRBV4-3 and TRBJ2-1; D is unclear. The CDR3 length is 12 residues. The germline V gene has CDR1 LGHNA and CDR2 YSLEER. V was shortened by 4 bases and J by 10 bases, with 11 bases between the two germline ends. CDR3 residues: CASSLPEPEQFF. The CDR3 DNA sequence: TGCGCCAGCAGCCTTCCTGAGCCGGAGCAGTTCTTC.

In this sample, this clonotype turned up many times. V and J are TRBV20-1 and TRBJ1-5; no firm D call. The germline V gene encodes CDR1 DFQATT and CDR2 SNEGSKA (reference sequence). The CDR3 consists of 13 residues. With 3 bases removed from V and 3 bases from J, the gap between germline ends came to 9 bases. The CDR3 coding sequence is TGCAGTGCTAGTACCGGCTACAATCAGCCCCAGCATTTT. The encoded protein is CSASTGYNQPQHF.

The chain carries TRBV20-1 and TRBJ1-1; tentatively, D is TRBD1 (6 bases). Germline CDR1 reads DFQATT; CDR2 reads SNEGSKA (reference sequence). The ends were cut back, 2 bases at V and 5 bases at J, with 15 bases in the middle. The CDR3 covers 14 residues. The CDR3: CSARTGSGKTEAFF. As DNA, the CDR3 is TGCAGTGCTAGAACAGGGTCAGGAAAGACTGAAGCTTTCTTT.